The rows below give T cell receptor beta chains drawn from one sample of a study of blood T cell repertoires in COVID-19. Data came from immunoSEQ multiplex PCR; TCRdb stores just in-frame clones and leaves some out. The table has approximately 270,000 clones, around 88% seen once. The sample consisted of peripheral blood. The receptors originated from a man older than 75 with acute or convalescent COVID-19. The CDR3 runs from the conserved cysteine through the conserved F or W. Each record gives: V gene, J gene, clone size, D gene, CDR3 protein, CDR3 DNA. A D gene is named only where the DNA matches it firmly. Some rows have no size entry. The others give once, few or many, or a class for an expanded clone.

TRBV3-1/TRBV3-2	TRBJ2-2	NA	TRBD2	CASSQASGVNTGELFF	TGTGCCAGCAGCCAGGCTAGCGGAGTGAACACCGGGGAGCTGTTTTTT
TRBV5-1	TRBJ1-4	NA	TRBD1	CASSTTGTNEKLFF	TGCGCCAGCAGCACGACAGGGACTAATGAAAAACTGTTTTTT
TRBV4-3	TRBJ1-2	NA	TRBD1	CASSQDRDRANYGYTF	TGCGCCAGCAGCCAAGATCGAGACAGGGCGAACTATGGCTACACCTTC
TRBV28	TRBJ1-2	once	NA	CASNTGTFGYGYTF	TGTGCCAGCAACACCGGGACTTTCGGCTATGGCTACACCTTC
TRBV2	TRBJ2-2	NA	TRBD2	CASTPGLAVGELFF	TGTGCCAGCACCCCGGGACTAGCGGTCGGGGAGCTGTTTTTT
TRBV5-1	TRBJ2-1	NA	TRBD1	CASSQYQNRGGNEQFF	TGCGCCAGCAGTCAATATCAGAACAGGGGCGGCAATGAGCAGTTCTTC
TRBV18	TRBJ2-2	NA	NA	CASSPPTYTGELFF	TGTGCCAGCTCACCACCAACATACACCGGGGAGCTGTTTTTT
TRBV7-9	TRBJ2-5	NA	NA	CASSLLLSPWETQYF	TGTGCCAGCAGCTTACTACTTTCCCCTTGGGAGACCCAGTACTTC
TRBV4-3	TRBJ1-4	NA	NA	CASSHQQGINEKLFF	TGCGCCAGCAGCCACCAACAGGGAATTAATGAAAAACTGTTTTTT
TRBV10-1	TRBJ2-2	few	NA	CASIIFPSGITGELFF	TGCGCCAGCATTATCTTCCCCTCAGGGATCACCGGGGAGCTGTTTTTT
TRBV9	TRBJ1-4	once	NA	CASSVNTVNEKLFF	TGTGCCAGCAGCGTAAATACTGTTAATGAAAAACTGTTTTTT
TRBV7-9	TRBJ1-5	NA	NA	CASSAAGGDWPQHF	TGTGCCAGCAGCGCTGCCGGGGGAGATTGGCCCCAGCATTTT
TRBV6-2/TRBV6-3	TRBJ2-7	NA	NA	CASSRRTDPPYEQYF	TGTGCCAGCAGTAGGAGGACAGACCCTCCCTACGAGCAGTACTTC
TRBV5-1	TRBJ2-3	NA	TRBD2	CASSNGLAGVGDTQYF	TGCGCCAGCAGCAATGGACTAGCGGGAGTTGGAGATACGCAGTATTTT
TRBV28	TRBJ1-1	NA	NA	CASSTANTEAFF	TGTGCCAGCAGCACAGCGAACACTGAAGCTTTCTTT
TRBV7-9	TRBJ1-6	NA	TRBD1	CASSFGQGNSPLHF	TGTGCCAGCAGCTTCGGACAGGGGAATTCACCCCTCCACTTT
TRBV7-2	TRBJ1-2	NA	TRBD1	CASSSGGGNYGYTF	TGTGCCAGCAGCTCAGGAGGGGGCAACTATGGCTACACCTTC
TRBV7-3	TRBJ1-1	NA	NA	CASSPGSLEAFF	TGTGCCAGCAGCCCGGGGTCCCTAGAAGCTTTCTTT
TRBV19	TRBJ2-3	NA	NA	CASSMGLTPDTQYF	TGTGCCAGTAGTATGGGCTTAACCCCAGATACGCAGTATTTT
TRBV6-1	TRBJ2-3	NA	NA	CASSEGGKWSTQYF	TGTGCCAGCAGTGAAGGAGGGAAGTGGAGCACGCAGTATTTT
TRBV7-9	TRBJ1-1	NA	NA	CASSPRASTNTEAFF	TGTGCCAGCAGCCCCAGGGCTTCAACAAACACTGAAGCTTTCTTT
TRBV28	TRBJ2-1	NA	NA	CASSLIAVYNEQFF	TGTGCCAGCAGTTTAATAGCGGTCTACAATGAGCAGTTCTTC
TRBV11-2	TRBJ1-1	NA	NA	CASSLVGQLNTEAFF	TGTGCCAGCAGCTTAGTCGGACAGCTGAACACTGAAGCTTTCTTT
TRBV3-1/TRBV3-2	TRBJ2-1	NA	NA	CASSQELRRGEQFF	TGTGCCAGCAGCCAAGAATTGAGGAGGGGTGAGCAGTTCTTC
TRBV7-9	TRBJ1-5	NA	TRBD1	CASTGEGQAINQPQHF	TGTGCCAGCACCGGAGAGGGACAGGCTATTAATCAGCCCCAGCATTTT
TRBV19	TRBJ1-5	NA	TRBD1	CASSRMGQVGNQPQHF	TGTGCCAGTAGTAGAATGGGACAGGTCGGCAATCAGCCCCAGCATTTT
TRBV11-2	TRBJ2-7	NA	NA	CASSKRPAGSYEQYF	TGTGCCAGCAGCAAAAGACCGGCGGGGTCTTACGAGCAGTACTTC
TRBV6-5	TRBJ1-2	NA	TRBD1	CASAGQGINYGYTF	TGTGCCAGCGCTGGACAGGGGATTAACTATGGCTACACCTTC
TRBV28	TRBJ1-1	NA	NA	CASSQDRLSTEAFF	TGTGCCAGCAGTCAAGACAGGTTGAGCACTGAAGCTTTCTTT
TRBV28	TRBJ2-2	NA	TRBD1	CASRNPGTGSTGELFF	TGTGCCAGCAGAAACCCCGGGACAGGGAGCACCGGGGAGCTGTTTTTT
TRBV7-2	TRBJ2-2	NA	TRBD1	CASSLVGQGLFF	TGTGCCAGCAGCTTAGTAGGACAGGGACTGTTTTTT
TRBV11-2	TRBJ1-2	NA	NA	CASSLVRATAGYTF	TGTGCCAGCAGCTTAGTCAGGGCGACCGCTGGCTACACCTTC
TRBV7-2	TRBJ2-3	NA	NA	CASSSPQRTDTQYF	TGTGCCAGCAGCTCCCCGCAGCGTACAGATACGCAGTATTTT
TRBV27	TRBJ1-1	NA	NA	CASSLTRNTEAFF	TGTGCCAGCAGTTTAACACGGAACACTGAAGCTTTCTTT
TRBV10-2	TRBJ2-2	NA	NA	CASKGVGELFF	TGCGCCAGTAAAGGGGTCGGGGAGCTGTTTTTT
TRBV19	TRBJ2-7	NA	NA	CASSIVGREQYF	TGTGCCAGTAGTATAGTAGGGAGAGAGCAGTACTTC
TRBV10-3	TRBJ2-7	NA	TRBD1	CAISESTGGYEQYF	TGTGCCATCAGTGAGTCGACAGGGGGTTACGAGCAGTACTTC
TRBV6-2/TRBV6-3	TRBJ2-1	NA	TRBD2	CASSYPRLAGNNEQFF	TGTGCCAGCAGTTACCCACGACTAGCGGGGAACAATGAGCAGTTCTTC
TRBV7-2	TRBJ1-1	NA	NA	CASSLEVGRANTEAFF	TGTGCCAGCAGCTTAGAAGTGGGCAGGGCGAACACTGAAGCTTTCTTT
TRBV14	TRBJ2-2	NA	TRBD2	CASSGTSGTGELFF	TGTGCCAGCAGCGGGACTAGCGGCACCGGGGAGCTGTTTTTT
TRBV3-1/TRBV3-2	TRBJ2-7	NA	NA	CASSQVRGSAYEQYF	TGTGCCAGCAGCCAAGTTAGGGGATCGGCCTACGAGCAGTACTTC
TRBV9	TRBJ2-5	NA	NA	CASSVTAAERETQYF	TGTGCCAGCAGCGTAACAGCTGCTGAAAGAGAGACCCAGTACTTC
TRBV6-2/TRBV6-3	TRBJ2-7	NA	TRBD2	CASSYGPSGRALGYEQYF	TGTGCCAGCAGTTACGGTCCTAGCGGGAGGGCCTTGGGTTACGAGCAGTACTTC
TRBV9	TRBJ2-7	NA	TRBD1	CASSAGAETGAYEQYF	TGTGCCAGCAGCGCGGGGGCCGAGACAGGGGCCTACGAGCAGTACTTC
TRBV20-1	TRBJ1-5	NA	TRBD1	CSVTDRVNQPQHF	TGCAGTGTTACTGACAGGGTCAATCAGCCCCAGCATTTT
TRBV18	TRBJ1-1	NA	NA	CASSPTSLWTEAFF	TGTGCCAGCTCACCAACCTCTCTATGGACTGAAGCTTTCTTT
TRBV12-3/TRBV12-4	TRBJ1-1	NA	NA	CASSIQVNTEAFF	TGTGCCAGTTCCATACAGGTAAACACTGAAGCTTTCTTT
TRBV7-2	TRBJ1-1	NA	TRBD1	CASSPTGGRAEAFF	TGTGCCAGCAGTCCTACAGGGGGTAGAGCTGAAGCTTTCTTT
TRBV12-3/TRBV12-4	TRBJ2-7	NA	NA	CASGRGSIYEQYF	TGTGCCAGCGGCCGGGGTAGTATCTACGAGCAGTACTTC
TRBV5-6	TRBJ2-7	NA	NA	CASSLVSGGPRYF	TGTGCCAGCAGCTTGGTGTCAGGGGGGCCACGGTACTTC
TRBV7-2	TRBJ2-1	NA	NA	CASSLARDLNEQFF	TGTGCCAGCAGCTTAGCCCGGGATCTAAATGAGCAGTTCTTC
TRBV7-6	TRBJ2-3	NA	NA	CASSSRRAGTDTQYF	TGTGCCAGCAGCTCCCGGAGGGCCGGGACAGATACGCAGTATTTT
TRBV7-9	TRBJ2-1	NA	TRBD2	CASSLVAGGVYNEQFF	TGTGCCAGCAGCCTAGTAGCGGGGGGCGTTTACAATGAGCAGTTCTTC
TRBV6-2/TRBV6-3	TRBJ1-1	NA	NA	CASSFGGGSNTEAFF	TGTGCCAGCAGCTTCGGGGGAGGGTCGAACACTGAAGCTTTCTTT
TRBV5-1	TRBJ1-6	NA	TRBD1	CASSLAPTGGTSPLHF	TGCGCCAGCAGCTTGGCCCCGACAGGGGGCACTTCACCCCTCCACTTT